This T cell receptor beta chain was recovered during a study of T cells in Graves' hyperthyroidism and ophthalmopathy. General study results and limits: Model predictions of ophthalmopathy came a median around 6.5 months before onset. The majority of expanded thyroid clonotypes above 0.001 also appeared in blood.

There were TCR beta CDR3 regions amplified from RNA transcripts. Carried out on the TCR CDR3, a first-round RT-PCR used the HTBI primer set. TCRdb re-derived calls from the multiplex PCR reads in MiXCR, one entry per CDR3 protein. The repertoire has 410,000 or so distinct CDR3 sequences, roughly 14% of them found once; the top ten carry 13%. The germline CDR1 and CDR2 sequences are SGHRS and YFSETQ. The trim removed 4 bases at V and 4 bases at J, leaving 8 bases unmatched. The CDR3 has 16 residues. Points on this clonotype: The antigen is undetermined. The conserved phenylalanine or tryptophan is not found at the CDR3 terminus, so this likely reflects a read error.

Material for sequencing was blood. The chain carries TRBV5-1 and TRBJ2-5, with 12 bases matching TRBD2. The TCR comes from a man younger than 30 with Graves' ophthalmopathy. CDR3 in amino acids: CASSPGLAGLGETQYL. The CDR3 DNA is TGCGCCAGCAGCCCAGGACTAGCGGGGCTAGGAGAGACCCAGTACCTC.